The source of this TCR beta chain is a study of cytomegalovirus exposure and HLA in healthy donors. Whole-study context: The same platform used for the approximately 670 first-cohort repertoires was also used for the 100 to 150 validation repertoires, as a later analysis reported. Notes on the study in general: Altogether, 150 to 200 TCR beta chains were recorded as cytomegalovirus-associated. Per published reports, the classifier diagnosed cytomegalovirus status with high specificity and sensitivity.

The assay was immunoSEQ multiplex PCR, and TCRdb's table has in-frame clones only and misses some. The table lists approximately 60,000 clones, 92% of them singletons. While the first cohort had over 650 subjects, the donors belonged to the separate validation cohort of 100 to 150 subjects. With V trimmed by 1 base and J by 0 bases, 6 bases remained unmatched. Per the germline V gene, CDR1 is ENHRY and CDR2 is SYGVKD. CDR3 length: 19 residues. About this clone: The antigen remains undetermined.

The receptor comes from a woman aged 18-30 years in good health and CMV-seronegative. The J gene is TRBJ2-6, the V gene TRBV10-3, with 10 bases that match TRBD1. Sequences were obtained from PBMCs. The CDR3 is CAISEFWDRGSSGANVLTF. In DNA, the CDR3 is TGTGCCATCAGTGAGTTTTGGGACAGGGGATCCTCTGGGGCCAACGTCCTGACTTTC.